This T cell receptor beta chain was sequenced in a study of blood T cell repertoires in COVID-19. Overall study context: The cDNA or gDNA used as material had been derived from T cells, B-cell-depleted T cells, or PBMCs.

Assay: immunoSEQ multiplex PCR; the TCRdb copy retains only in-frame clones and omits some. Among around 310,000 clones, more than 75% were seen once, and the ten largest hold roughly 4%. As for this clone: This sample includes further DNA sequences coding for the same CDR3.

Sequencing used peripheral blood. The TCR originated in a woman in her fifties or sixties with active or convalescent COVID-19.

The CDR3 DNA reads as TGTGCCAGCAGCTTGACAGGTAGCAATCAGCCCCAGCATTTT. This translates into CASSLTGSNQPQHF. The chain carries TRBV7-2 and TRBJ1-5, with D possibly TRBD1 on 6 matching bases. The CDR3 spans 14 residues. Germline loops: CDR1 SGHTA, CDR2 FQGNSA. V dropped 3 bases and J dropped 0 bases, with 6 bases sitting between them.